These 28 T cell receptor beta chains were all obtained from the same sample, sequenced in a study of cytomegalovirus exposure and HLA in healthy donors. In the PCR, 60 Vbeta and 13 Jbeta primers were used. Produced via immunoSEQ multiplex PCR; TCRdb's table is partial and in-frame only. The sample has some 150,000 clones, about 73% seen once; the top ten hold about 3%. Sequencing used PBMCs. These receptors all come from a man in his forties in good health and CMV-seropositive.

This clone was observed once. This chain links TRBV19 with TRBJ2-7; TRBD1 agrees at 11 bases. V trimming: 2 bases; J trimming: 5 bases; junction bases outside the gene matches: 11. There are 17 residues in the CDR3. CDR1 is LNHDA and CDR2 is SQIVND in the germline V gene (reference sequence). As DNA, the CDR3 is TGTGCCAGTAGTATAAGGAGGTCCGGGACAGGGGGTGACGAGCAGTACTTC. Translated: CASSIRRSGTGGDEQYF.

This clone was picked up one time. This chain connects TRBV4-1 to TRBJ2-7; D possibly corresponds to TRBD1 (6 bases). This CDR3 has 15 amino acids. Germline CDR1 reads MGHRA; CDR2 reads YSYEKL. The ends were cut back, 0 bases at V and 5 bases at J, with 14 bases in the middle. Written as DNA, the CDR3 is TGCGCCAGCAGCCAAGATAGCCAGGGGTGGAACGAGCAGTACTTC. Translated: CASSQDSQGWNEQYF.

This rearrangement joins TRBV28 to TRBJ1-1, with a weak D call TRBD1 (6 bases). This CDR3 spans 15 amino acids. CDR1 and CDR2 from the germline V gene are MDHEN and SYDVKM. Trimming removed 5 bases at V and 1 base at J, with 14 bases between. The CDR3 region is CASSPGTTGNTEAFF. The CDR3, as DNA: TGTGCCAGCAGTCCCGGGACAACAGGGAACACTGAAGCTTTCTTT. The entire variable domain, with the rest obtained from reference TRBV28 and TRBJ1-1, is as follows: DVKVTQSSRYLVKRTGEKVFLECVQDMDHENMFWYRQDPGLGLRLIYFSYDVKMKEKGDIPEGYSVSREKKERFSLILESASTNQTSMYLCASSPGTTGNTEAFFGQGTRLTVV.

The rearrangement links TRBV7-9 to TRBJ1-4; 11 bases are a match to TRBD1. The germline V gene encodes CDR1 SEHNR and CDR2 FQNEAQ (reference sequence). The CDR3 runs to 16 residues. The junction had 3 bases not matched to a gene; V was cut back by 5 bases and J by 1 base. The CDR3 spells CASSRTGGLTNEKLFF. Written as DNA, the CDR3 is TGTGCCAGCAGCCGGACAGGGGGCCTAACTAATGAAAAACTGTTTTTT. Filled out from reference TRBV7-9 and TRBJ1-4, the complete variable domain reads DTGVSQNPRHKITKRGQNVTFRCDPISEHNRLYWYRQTLGQGPEFLTYFQNEAQLEKSRLLSDRFSAERPKGSFSTLEIQRTEQGDSAMYLCASSRTGGLTNEKLFFGSGTQLSVL.

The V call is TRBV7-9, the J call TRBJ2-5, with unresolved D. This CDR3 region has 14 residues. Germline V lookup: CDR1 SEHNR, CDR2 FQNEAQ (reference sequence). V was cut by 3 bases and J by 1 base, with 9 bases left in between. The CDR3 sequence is CASSFVATQETQYF. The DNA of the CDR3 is TGTGCCAGCAGCTTTGTGGCCACCCAAGAGACCCAGTACTTC.

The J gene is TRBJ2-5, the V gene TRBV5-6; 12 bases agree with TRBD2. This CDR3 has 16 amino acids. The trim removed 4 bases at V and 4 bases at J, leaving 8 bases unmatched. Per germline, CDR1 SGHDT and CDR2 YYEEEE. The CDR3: CASSPPRLAGVETQYF. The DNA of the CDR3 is TGTGCCAGCAGCCCCCCCAGACTAGCGGGAGTAGAGACCCAGTACTTC.

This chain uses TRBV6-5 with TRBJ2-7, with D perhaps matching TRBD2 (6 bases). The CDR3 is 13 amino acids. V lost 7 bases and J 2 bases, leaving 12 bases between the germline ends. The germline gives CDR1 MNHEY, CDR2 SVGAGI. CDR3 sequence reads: CASKISGPYEQYF. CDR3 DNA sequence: TGTGCCAGCAAAATTAGCGGCCCCTACGAGCAGTACTTC.

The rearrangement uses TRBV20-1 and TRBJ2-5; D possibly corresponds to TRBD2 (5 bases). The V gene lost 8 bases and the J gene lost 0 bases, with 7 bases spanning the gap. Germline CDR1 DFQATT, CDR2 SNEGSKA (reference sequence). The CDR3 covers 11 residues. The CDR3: CSKLDQETQYF. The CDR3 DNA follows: TGCAGTAAACTAGACCAAGAGACCCAGTACTTC.

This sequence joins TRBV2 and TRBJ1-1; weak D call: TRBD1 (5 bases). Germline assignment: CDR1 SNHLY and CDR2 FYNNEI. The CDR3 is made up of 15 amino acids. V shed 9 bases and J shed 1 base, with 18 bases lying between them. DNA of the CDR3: TGTGCCAGTGGCCTGAGCAGAAGGGGGAACACTGAAGCTTTCTTT. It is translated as CASGLSRRGNTEAFF. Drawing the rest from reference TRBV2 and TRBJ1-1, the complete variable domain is EPEVTQTPSHQVTQMGQEVILRCVPISNHLYFYWYRQILGQKVEFLVSFYNNEISEKSEIFDDQFSVERPDGSNFTLKIRSTKLEDSAMYFCASGLSRRGNTEAFFGQGTRLTVV.

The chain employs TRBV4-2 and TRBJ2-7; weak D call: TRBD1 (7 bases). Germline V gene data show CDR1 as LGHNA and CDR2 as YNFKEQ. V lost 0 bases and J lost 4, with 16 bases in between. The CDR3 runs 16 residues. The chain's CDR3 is CASSQEPTQGRYEQYF. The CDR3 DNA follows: TGTGCCAGCAGCCAAGAGCCGACACAGGGGAGGTACGAGCAGTACTTC.

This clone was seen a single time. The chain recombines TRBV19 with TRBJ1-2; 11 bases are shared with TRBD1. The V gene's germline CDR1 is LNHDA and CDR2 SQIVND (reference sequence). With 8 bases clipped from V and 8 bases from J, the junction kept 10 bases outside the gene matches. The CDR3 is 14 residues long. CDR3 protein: CASSGTGGIKGYTF. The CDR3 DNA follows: TGTGCCAGTTCCGGGACAGGGGGAATAAAGGGCTACACCTTC.

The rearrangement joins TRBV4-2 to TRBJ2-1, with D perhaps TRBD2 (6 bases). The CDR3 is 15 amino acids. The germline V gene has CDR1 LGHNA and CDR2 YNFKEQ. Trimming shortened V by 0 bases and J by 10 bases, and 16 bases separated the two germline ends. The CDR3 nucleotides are TGTGCCAGCAGCCAAGATCAGATTCTTGGGGGGGAGCAGTTCTTC. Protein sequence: CASSQDQILGGEQFF.

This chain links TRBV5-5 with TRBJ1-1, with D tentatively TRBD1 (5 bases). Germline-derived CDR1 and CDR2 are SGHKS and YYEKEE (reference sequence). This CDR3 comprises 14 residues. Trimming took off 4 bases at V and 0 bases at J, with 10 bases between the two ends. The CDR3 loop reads CASSPSTVNTEAFF. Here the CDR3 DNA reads TGTGCCAGCAGCCCATCGACAGTGAACACTGAAGCTTTCTTT.

The CDR3 region has the DNA TGCGCCAGCAGCTCCGGGACTAGCGGGAGGTATTTCGACAATGAGCAGTTCTTC. This encodes CASSSGTSGRYFDNEQFF. The chain combines TRBV5-1 with TRBJ2-1, with 15 bases aligning to TRBD2. J gave up 5 bases and V 3 bases, and 9 bases lay outside the gene matches. The CDR3 is 18 residues long. From germline, CDR1 is SGHRS and CDR2 YFSETQ. Full variable domain (rest looked up from reference TRBV5-1 and TRBJ2-1): KAGVTQTPRYLIKTRGQQVTLSCSPISGHRSVSWYQQTPGQGLQFLFEYFSETQRNKGNFPGRFSGRQFSNSRSEMNVSTLELGDSALYLCASSSGTSGRYFDNEQFFGPGTRLTVL.

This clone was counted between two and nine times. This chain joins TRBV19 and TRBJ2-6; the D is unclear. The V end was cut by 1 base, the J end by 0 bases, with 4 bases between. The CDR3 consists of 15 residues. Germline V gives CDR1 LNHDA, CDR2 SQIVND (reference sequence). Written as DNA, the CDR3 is TGTGCCAGTAGTATAGCAGGCTCTGGGGCCAACGTCCTGACTTTC. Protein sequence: CASSIAGSGANVLTF.

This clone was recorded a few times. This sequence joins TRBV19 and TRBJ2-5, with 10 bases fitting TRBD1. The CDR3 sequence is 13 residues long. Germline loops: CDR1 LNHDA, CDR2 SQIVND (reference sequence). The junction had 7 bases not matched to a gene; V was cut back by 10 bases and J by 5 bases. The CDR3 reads CATQTGGRETQYF. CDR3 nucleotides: TGTGCCACTCAGACAGGGGGCAGGGAGACCCAGTACTTC.

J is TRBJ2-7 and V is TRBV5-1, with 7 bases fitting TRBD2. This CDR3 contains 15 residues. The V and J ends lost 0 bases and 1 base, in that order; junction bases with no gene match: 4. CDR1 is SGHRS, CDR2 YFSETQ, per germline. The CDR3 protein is CASSLEEGGSYEQYF. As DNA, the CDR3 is TGCGCCAGCAGCTTGGAGGAGGGAGGGTCCTACGAGCAGTACTTC.

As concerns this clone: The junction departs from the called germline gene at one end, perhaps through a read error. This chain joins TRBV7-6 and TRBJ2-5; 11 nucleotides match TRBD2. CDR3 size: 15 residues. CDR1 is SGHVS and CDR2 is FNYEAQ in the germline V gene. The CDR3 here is CASSVAGGRQETQYF. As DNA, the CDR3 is TGTGCCAGCAGCGTAGCGGGAGGGAGACAAGAGACCCAGTACTTC.

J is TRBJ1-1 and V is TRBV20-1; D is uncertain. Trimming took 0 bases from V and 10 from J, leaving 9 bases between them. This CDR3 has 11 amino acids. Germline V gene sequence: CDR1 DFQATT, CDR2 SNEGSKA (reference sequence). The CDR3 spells CSAREGPRAFF. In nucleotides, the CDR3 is TGCAGTGCTAGAGAGGGCCCCCGAGCTTTCTTT.

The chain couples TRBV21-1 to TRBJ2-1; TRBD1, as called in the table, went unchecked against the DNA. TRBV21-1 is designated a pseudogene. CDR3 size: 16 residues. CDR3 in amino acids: CASSKESQGVYNEQFF. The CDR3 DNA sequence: TGTGCCAGCAGCAAAGAATCCCAGGGGGTCTACAATGAGCAGTTCTTC.

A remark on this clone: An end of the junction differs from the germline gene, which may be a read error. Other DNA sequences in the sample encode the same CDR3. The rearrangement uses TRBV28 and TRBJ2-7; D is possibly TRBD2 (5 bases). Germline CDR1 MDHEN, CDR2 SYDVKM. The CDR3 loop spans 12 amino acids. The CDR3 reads CASRKGSHEQYF. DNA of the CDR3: TGTGCCAGCAGGAAAGGGAGCCACGAGCAATACTTC.

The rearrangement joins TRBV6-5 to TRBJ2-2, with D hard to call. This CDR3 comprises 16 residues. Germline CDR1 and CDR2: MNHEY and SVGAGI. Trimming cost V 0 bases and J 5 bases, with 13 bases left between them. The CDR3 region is CASSYSTLGWTGELFF. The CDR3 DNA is TGTGCCAGCAGTTACTCGACCCTAGGTTGGACCGGGGAGCTGTTTTTT.

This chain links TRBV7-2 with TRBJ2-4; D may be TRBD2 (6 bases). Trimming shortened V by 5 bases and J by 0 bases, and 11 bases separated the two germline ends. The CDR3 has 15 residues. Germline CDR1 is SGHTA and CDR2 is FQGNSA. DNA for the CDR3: TGTGCCAGCAGCGTGGGACTTTCAGCCAAAAACATTCAGTACTTC. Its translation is CASSVGLSAKNIQYF.

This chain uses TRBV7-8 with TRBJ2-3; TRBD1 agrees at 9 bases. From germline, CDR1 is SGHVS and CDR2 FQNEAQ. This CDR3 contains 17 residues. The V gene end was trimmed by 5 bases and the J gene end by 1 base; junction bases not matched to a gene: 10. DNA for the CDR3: TGTGCCAGCAGCCCCCAAAGGGACAGGGCACGCACAGATACGCAGTATTTT. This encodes CASSPQRDRARTDTQYF. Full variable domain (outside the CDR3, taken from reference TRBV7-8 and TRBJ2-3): GAGVSQSPRYKVAKRGQDVALRCDPISGHVSLFWYQQALGQGPEFLTYFQNEAQLDKSGLPSDRFFAERPEGSVSTLKIQRTQQEDSAVYLCASSPQRDRARTDTQYFGPGTRLTVL.

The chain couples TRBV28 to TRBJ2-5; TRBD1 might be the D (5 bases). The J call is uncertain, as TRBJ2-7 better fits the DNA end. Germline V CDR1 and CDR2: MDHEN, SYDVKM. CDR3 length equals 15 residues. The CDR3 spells CASSLVARVPYEQYF. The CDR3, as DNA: TGTGCCAGCAGTTTAGTAGCCAGGGTACCCTACGAGCAGTACTTC.

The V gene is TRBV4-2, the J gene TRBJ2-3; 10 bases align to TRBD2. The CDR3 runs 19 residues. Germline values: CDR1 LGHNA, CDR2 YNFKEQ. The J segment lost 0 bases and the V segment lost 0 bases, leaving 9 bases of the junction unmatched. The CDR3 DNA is TGTGCCAGCAGCCAAGAAATGGAGCGGGAGGGCCGGAGCACAGATACGCAGTATTTT. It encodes CASSQEMEREGRSTDTQYF.

This CDR3 reads CASSREANTEAFF. CDR3 nucleotides: TGTGCCAGCAGCCGGGAGGCAAACACTGAAGCTTTCTTT. The V call is TRBV6-4, the J call TRBJ1-1; no clear D gene. V was trimmed by 6 bases and J by 2 bases, leaving 10 bases between them. The CDR3 length is 13 residues. Germline values: CDR1 MRHNA, CDR2 SNTAGT.

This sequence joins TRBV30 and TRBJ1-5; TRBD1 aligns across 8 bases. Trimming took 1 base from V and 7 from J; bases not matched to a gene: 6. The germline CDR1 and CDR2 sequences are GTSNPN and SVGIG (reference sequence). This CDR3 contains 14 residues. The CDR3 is CAWSDTGGSQPQHF. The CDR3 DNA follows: TGTGCCTGGAGTGATACAGGGGGGAGCCAGCCCCAGCATTTT.